The 2 T cell receptor beta chains below come from one sample, sequenced in a study of CD8 T cells in ankylosing spondylitis. Overall study findings and caveats: A TCR beta motif of under 10 highly homologous variants appeared characteristic of ankylosing spondylitis blood.

TCRdb independently ran MiXCR on the 5' RACE reads; one entry per CDR3 protein. The sample shows almost 400,000 distinct CDR3 sequences, approximately 20% of them seen only once. Their antigen targets remain unknown. Specimen: blood, either unsorted or a sorted T cell fraction (not recorded which). The receptors here all came from a male donor with ankylosing spondylitis.

V gene TRBV5-1 combines with J gene TRBJ2-7, with TRBD2 identical over 7 bases. In germline, CDR1 is SGHRS, CDR2 YFSETQ. This CDR3 comprises 16 residues. The trim removed 0 bases at V and 5 bases at J, leaving 11 bases unmatched. This CDR3 reads CASSLEGSGLLDEQYF. Written as DNA, the CDR3 is TGCGCCAGCAGCTTGGAAGGTAGCGGGCTGCTGGACGAGCAGTACTTC.

In its sample, this clonotype was seen a few times. The chain joins TRBV6-1 to TRBJ2-5; no firm D call. Germline V gives CDR1 MNHNS, CDR2 SASEGT. The CDR3 runs 14 residues. V shed 6 bases and J shed 3 bases, with 14 bases lying between them. The CDR3 DNA follows: TGTGCCAGCAGCCCGGCTGCCAGCAAAGAGACCCAGTACTTC. Its translation: CASSPAASKETQYF.